Below are 12 T cell receptor beta chains sequenced from a single sample in a study of blood T cell repertoires in COVID-19. Generated by immunoSEQ multiplex PCR, the TCRdb table keeps only in-frame clones and is missing some. Here the sample spans 200,000 to 250,000 clones, around 90% being singletons. Material: PBMCs or T cells enriched from blood (not recorded which). These receptors came from a man aged 30-40 years who had recovered from COVID-19.

The chain has TRBV7-2 and TRBJ1-1; D is possibly TRBD1 (5 bases). The CDR3 has 14 amino acids. Trimming stripped 4 bases from V and 5 bases from J, with 14 bases between. From germline, CDR1 is SGHTA and CDR2 FQGNSA. The CDR3 region has the DNA TGTGCCAGCAGCTCCCGGGAGGGGAAGACTGAAGCTTTCTTT. Its translation is CASSSREGKTEAFF.

The V and J genes are TRBV19 and TRBJ1-6; the D gene is possibly TRBD1 (6 bases). V was trimmed by 6 bases and J by 5 bases, leaving 17 bases between them. CDR3 length equals 16 residues. Looked up from germline, CDR1 is LNHDA and CDR2 is SQIVND (reference sequence). The CDR3: CASSNGQNYNNSPLHF. The CDR3 DNA follows: TGTGCCAGTAGCAATGGACAGAATTATAATAATTCACCCCTCCACTTT.

This clone has more than one count but fewer than ten. The V gene is TRBV7-2, the J gene TRBJ2-3; 16 bases match TRBD2. CDR3 size: 17 residues. The V gene's germline CDR1 is SGHTA and CDR2 FQGNSA. The junction had 10 bases not matched to a gene; V was cut back by 7 bases and J by 6 bases. The CDR3 region is CASNPLGLAGGVDTQYF. CDR3 DNA: TGTGCCAGCAACCCACTGGGACTAGCGGGGGGGGTGGATACGCAGTATTTT.

This rearrangement joins TRBV5-4 to TRBJ2-4; TRBD1 aligns across 10 bases. Germline assignment: CDR1 SGHNT and CDR2 YYREEE (reference sequence). Trimming removed 3 bases from V and 3 bases from J; junction bases left unmatched: 3. The CDR3 loop spans 15 amino acids. The DNA of the CDR3 is TGTGCCAGCAGCTATTGGACAGGGGGCAAAAACATTCAGTACTTC. Its protein is CASSYWTGGKNIQYF.

This chain connects TRBV6-1 to TRBJ1-5; D is unclear. From germline, CDR1 is MNHNS and CDR2 SASEGT. The CDR3 length is 14 residues. Trimming stripped 2 bases from V and 3 bases from J, with 8 bases between. The CDR3 is CASSESGVNQPQHF. Here the CDR3 DNA reads TGTGCCAGCAGTGAAAGCGGAGTCAATCAGCCCCAGCATTTT.

V and J are TRBV7-3 and TRBJ1-2, with TRBD1 identical over 7 bases. CDR1 is SGHTA and CDR2 is FQGTGA in the germline V gene. The junction had 9 bases not matched to a gene; V was cut back by 5 bases and J by 3 bases. The CDR3 totals 15 residues. CDR3 sequence: CASSIIAGGDYGYTF. Here the CDR3 DNA reads TGTGCCAGCAGCATTATAGCAGGGGGAGACTATGGCTACACCTTC.

This clone was recorded once. The chain combines TRBV24-1 with TRBJ1-1; the D gene is possibly TRBD1 (6 bases). Trimming removed 6 bases at V and 7 bases at J, with 14 bases between. Germline lookup yields CDR1 KGHDR and CDR2 SFDVKD. CDR3 length: 13 residues. Written as DNA, the CDR3 is TGTGCCACCAGTCGGGGTGAGGGGGATGAAGCTTTCTTT. It specifies CATSRGEGDEAFF.

The rearrangement uses TRBV4-1 and TRBJ1-2, with D perhaps matching TRBD1 (5 bases). This CDR3 has 15 residues. Per germline, CDR1 MGHRA and CDR2 YSYEKL. V was cut by 3 bases and J by 5 bases, with 16 bases left in between. The CDR3 reads CASSQSLSTVYGYTF. The CDR3 DNA reads as TGCGCCAGCAGCCAGTCCCTGTCGACAGTTTATGGCTACACCTTC.

The chain has TRBV20-1 and TRBJ2-7, with unresolved D. This CDR3 spans 10 amino acids. Trimming pared 5 bases from V and 4 bases from J, leaving 6 bases between. Germline CDR1 is DFQATT and CDR2 is SNEGSKA (reference sequence). CDR3 amino acids: CSAGKYEQYF. Written as DNA, the CDR3 is TGCAGTGCTGGCAAGTACGAGCAGTACTTC.

This rearrangement joins TRBV10-2 to TRBJ2-5; TRBD1 matches at 7 bases. J gave up 3 bases and V 7 bases, and 8 bases lay outside the gene matches. Germline V gives CDR1 WSHSY, CDR2 SAAADI. The CDR3 is made up of 14 amino acids. CDR3: CASTAGGTEETQYF. The CDR3 DNA follows: TGCGCCAGCACCGCAGGGGGTACAGAAGAGACCCAGTACTTC.

V and J are TRBV11-2 and TRBJ2-3; possible D gene TRBD1, 6 bases. Germline V lookup: CDR1 SGHAT, CDR2 FQNNGV. The V gene lost 4 bases and the J gene lost 6 bases, with 17 bases spanning the gap. The CDR3 consists of 15 residues. The CDR3 region is CASSSPQDQGDTQYF. For the CDR3, the DNA is TGTGCCAGCAGCTCGCCTCAAGACCAGGGGGATACGCAGTATTTT.

The CDR3: CASTRENHEQYF. The CDR3, as DNA: TGTGCCAGCACTCGGGAAAATCACGAGCAGTACTTC. The V gene is TRBV7-9, the J gene TRBJ2-7; D may be TRBD2 (5 bases). CDR3 length equals 12 residues. Looked up from germline, CDR1 is SEHNR and CDR2 is FQNEAQ (reference sequence). The germline V and J ends were trimmed by 7 bases and 5 bases, with 12 bases remaining between them.